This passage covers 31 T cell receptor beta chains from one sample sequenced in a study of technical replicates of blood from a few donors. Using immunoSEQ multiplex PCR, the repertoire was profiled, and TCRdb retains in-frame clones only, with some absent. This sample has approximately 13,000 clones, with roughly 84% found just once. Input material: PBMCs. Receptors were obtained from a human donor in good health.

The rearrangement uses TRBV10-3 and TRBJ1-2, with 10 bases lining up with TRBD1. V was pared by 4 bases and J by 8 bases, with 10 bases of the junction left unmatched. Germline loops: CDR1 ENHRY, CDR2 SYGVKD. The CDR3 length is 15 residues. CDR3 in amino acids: CAISAPGTGEDGYTF. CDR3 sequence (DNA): TGTGCCATCAGTGCCCCCGGGACAGGGGAAGACGGCTACACCTTC.

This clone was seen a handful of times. CDR3 sequence (DNA): TGCGCCAGCAGCTCGTTCCAGAGCCGCGCGGGGGGAGCTTTCTTT. It yields the protein CASSSFQSRAGGAFF. This chain joins TRBV5-1 and TRBJ1-1, with D perhaps matching TRBD1 (5 bases). Germline V CDR1 and CDR2: SGHRS, YFSETQ. There are 15 residues in the CDR3. V was cut by 3 bases and J by 10 bases, with 22 bases left in between.

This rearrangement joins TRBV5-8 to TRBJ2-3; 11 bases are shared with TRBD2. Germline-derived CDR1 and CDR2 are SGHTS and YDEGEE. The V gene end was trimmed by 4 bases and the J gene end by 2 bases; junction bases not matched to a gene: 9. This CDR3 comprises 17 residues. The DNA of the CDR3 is TGTGCCAGCAGCGATCCGGGACTAGCGGAAACCACAGATACGCAGTATTTT. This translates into CASSDPGLAETTDTQYF. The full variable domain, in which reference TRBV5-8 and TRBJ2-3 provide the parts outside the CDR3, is EAGVTQSPTHLIKTRGQQATLRCSPISGHTSVYWYQQALGLGLQFLLWYDEGEERNRGNFPPRFSGRQFPNYSSELNVNALELEDSALYLCASSDPGLAETTDTQYFGPGTRLTVL.

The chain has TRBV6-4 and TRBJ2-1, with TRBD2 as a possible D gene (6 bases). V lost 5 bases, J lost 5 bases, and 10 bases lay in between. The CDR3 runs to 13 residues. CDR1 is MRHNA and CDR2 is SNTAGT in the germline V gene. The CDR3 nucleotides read TGTGCCAGCAGTTCCGGGACTCACAATGAGCAGTTCTTC. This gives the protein CASSSGTHNEQFF.

CDR3: CASSLRQGGEQFF. The CDR3 DNA is TGTGCCAGCAGCTTAAGACAGGGAGGTGAGCAGTTCTTC. The chain couples TRBV11-3 to TRBJ2-1; perhaps TRBD1 as D (7 bases). Per germline, CDR1 SGHNT and CDR2 YENEEA. V lost 2 bases to trimming and J lost 9 bases, with 11 bases between them. The CDR3 is made up of 13 amino acids.

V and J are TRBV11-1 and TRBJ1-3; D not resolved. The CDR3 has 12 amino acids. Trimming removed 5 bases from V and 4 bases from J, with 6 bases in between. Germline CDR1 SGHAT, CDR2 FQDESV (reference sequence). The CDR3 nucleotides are TGTGCCAGCAGCCCCCCAGGAAACACCATATATTTT. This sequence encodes CASSPPGNTIYF.

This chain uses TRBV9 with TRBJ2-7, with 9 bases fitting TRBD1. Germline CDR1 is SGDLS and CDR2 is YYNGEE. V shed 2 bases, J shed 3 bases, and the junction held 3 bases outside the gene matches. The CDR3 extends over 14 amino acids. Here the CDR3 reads CASSVAGQGYEQYF. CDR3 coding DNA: TGTGCCAGCAGCGTGGCGGGACAGGGCTACGAGCAGTACTTC.

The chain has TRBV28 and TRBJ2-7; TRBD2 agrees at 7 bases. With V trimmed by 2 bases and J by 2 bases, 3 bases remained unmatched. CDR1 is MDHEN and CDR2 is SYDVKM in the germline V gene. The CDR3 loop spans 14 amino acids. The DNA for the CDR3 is TGTGCCAGCAGTTTAGTGGCGGGAGCCTACGAGCAGTACTTC. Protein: CASSLVAGAYEQYF. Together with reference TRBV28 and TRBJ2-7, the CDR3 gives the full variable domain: DVKVTQSSRYLVKRTGEKVFLECVQDMDHENMFWYRQDPGLGLRLIYFSYDVKMKEKGDIPEGYSVSREKKERFSLILESASTNQTSMYLCASSLVAGAYEQYFGPGTRLTVT.

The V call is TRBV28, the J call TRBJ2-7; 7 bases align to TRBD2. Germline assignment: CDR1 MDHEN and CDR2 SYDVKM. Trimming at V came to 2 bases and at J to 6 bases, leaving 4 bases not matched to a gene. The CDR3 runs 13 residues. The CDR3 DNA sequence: TGTGCCAGCAGTTTAGCGGGAGTGAGCGAGCAGTACTTC. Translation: CASSLAGVSEQYF. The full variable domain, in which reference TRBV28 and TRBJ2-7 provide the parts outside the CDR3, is DVKVTQSSRYLVKRTGEKVFLECVQDMDHENMFWYRQDPGLGLRLIYFSYDVKMKEKGDIPEGYSVSREKKERFSLILESASTNQTSMYLCASSLAGVSEQYFGPGTRLTVT.

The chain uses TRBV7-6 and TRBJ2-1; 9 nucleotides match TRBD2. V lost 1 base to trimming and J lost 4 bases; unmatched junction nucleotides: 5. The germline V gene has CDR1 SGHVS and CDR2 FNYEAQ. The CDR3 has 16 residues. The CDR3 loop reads CASSLELAGRYNEQFF. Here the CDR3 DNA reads TGTGCCAGCAGCTTAGAACTAGCGGGTCGATACAATGAGCAGTTCTTC.

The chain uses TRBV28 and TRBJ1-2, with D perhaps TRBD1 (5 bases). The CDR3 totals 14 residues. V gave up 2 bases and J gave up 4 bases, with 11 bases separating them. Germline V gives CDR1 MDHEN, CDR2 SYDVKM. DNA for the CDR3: TGTGCCAGCAGTTTAGTGGGGGAGGGCTATGGCTACACCTTC. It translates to CASSLVGEGYGYTF.

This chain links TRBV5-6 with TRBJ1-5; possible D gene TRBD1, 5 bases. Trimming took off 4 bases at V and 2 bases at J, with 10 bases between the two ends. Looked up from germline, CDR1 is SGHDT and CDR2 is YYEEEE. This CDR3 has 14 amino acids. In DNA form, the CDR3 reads TGTGCCAGCAGCCGCGGGACGGGCAATCAGCCCCAGCATTTT. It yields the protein CASSRGTGNQPQHF.

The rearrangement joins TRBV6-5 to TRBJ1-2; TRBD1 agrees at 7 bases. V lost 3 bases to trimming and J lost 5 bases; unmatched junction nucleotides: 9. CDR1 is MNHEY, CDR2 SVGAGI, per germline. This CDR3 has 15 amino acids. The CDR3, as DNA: TGTGCCAGCAGTTATCAAGGGACAGCTCAATATGGCTACACCTTC. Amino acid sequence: CASSYQGTAQYGYTF.

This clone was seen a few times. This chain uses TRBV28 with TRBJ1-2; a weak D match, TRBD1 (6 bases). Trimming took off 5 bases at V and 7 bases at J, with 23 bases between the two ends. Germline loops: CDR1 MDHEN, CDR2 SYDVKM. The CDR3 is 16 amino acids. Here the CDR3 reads CASSHHGQSGLPGYTF. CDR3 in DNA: TGTGCCAGCAGTCACCATGGACAGTCGGGACTACCTGGCTACACCTTC.

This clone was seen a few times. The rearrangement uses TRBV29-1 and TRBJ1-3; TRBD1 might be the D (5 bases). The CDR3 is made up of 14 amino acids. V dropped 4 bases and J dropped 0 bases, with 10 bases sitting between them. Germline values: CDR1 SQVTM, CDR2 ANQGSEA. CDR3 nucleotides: TGCAGCGTTGCGGGGGGGAGCTCTGGAAACACCATATATTTT. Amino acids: CSVAGGSSGNTIYF.

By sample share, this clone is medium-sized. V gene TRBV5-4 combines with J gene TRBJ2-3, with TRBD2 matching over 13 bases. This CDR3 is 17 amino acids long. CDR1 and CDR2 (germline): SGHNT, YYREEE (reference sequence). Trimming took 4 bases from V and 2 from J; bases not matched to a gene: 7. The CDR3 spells CASSVRLAGGPTDTQYF. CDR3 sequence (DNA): TGTGCCAGCAGCGTGAGACTAGCGGGAGGTCCCACAGATACGCAGTATTTT.

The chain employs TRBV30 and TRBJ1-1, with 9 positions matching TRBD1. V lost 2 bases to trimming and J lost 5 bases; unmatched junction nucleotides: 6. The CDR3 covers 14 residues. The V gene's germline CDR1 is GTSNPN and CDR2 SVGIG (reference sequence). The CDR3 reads CAWSHDRGRTEAFF. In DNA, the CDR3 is TGTGCCTGGAGTCACGACAGGGGGAGGACTGAAGCTTTCTTT.

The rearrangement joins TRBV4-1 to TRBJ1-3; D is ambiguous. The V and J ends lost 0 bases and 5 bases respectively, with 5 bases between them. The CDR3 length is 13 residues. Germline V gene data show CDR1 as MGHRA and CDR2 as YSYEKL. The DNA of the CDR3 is TGCGCCAGCAGCCAAGAAACAAGAAACACCATATATTTT. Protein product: CASSQETRNTIYF.

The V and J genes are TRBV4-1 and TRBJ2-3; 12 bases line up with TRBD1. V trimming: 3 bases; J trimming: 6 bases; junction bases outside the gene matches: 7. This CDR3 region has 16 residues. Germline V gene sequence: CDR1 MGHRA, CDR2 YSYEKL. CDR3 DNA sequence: TGCGCCAGCAGCCATCCCGGGACAGGGGGCGATGATACGCAGTATTTT. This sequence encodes CASSHPGTGGDDTQYF.

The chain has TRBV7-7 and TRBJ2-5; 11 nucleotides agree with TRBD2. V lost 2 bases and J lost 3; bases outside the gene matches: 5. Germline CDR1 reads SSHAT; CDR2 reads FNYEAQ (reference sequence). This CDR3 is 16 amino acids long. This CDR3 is CASSLSELAGEETQYF. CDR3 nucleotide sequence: TGTGCCAGCAGCTTATCAGAACTAGCGGGAGAAGAGACCCAGTACTTC. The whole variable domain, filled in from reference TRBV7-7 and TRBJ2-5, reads GAGVSQSPRYKVTKRGQDVTLRCDPISSHATLYWYQQALGQGPEFLTYFNYEAQPDKSGLPSDRFSAERPEGSISTLTIQRTEQRDSAMYRCASSLSELAGEETQYFGPGTRLLVL.

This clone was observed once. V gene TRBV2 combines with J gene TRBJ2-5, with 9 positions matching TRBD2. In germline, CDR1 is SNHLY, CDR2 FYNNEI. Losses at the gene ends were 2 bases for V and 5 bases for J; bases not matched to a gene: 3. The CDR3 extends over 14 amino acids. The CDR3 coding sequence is TGTGCCAGCAGTGAATTAACTAGCGGGGAGACCCAGTACTTC. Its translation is CASSELTSGETQYF.

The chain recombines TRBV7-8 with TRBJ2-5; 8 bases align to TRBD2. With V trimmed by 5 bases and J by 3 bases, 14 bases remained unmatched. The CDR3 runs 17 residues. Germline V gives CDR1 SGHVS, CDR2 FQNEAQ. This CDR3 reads CASSPFLGLELKETQYF. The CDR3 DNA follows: TGTGCCAGCAGCCCTTTTCTGGGACTAGAGCTGAAAGAGACCCAGTACTTC.

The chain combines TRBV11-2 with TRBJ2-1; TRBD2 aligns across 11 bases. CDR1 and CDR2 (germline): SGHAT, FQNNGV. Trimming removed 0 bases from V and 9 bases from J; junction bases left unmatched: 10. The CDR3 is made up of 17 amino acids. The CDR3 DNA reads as TGTGCCAGCAGCTTAGATACTAGCGGGAGTCTAGTTGCTGAGCAGTTCTTC. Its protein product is CASSLDTSGSLVAEQFF. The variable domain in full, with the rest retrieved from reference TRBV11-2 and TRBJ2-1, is EAGVAQSPRYKIIEKRQSVAFWCNPISGHATLYWYQQILGQGPKLLIQFQNNGVVDDSQLPKDRFSAERLKGVDSTLKIQPAKLEDSAVYLCASSLDTSGSLVAEQFFGPGTRLTVL.

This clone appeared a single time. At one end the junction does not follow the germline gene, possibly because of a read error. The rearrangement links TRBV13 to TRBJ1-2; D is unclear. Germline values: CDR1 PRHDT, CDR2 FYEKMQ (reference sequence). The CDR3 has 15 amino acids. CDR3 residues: CASSLGPGWKNGYTF. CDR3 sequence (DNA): TGTGCCAGCAGTTTAGGGCCGGGTTGGAAGAATGGCTACACCTTC.

In nucleotides, the CDR3 is TGTGCCAGCAGCTTAGGTCAAGGGGAGGGGAACACTGAAGCTTTCTTT. This translates into CASSLGQGEGNTEAFF. J is TRBJ1-1 and V is TRBV11-3; tentatively, D is TRBD1 (5 bases). The CDR3 covers 16 residues. V lost 1 base, J lost 1 base, and 13 bases lay in between. Germline CDR1 SGHNT, CDR2 YENEEA.

The CDR3 region has the DNA TGTGCCGTCGGGGGGGCTGGAAACACCATATATTTT. Translated, it gives CAVGGAGNTIYF. V usage is TRBV10-3 and J usage is TRBJ1-3, with D possibly being TRBD1 (5 bases). CDR3 length: 12 residues. Per the germline V gene, CDR1 is ENHRY and CDR2 is SYGVKD. V was cut by 11 bases and J by 2 bases, with 10 bases left in between.

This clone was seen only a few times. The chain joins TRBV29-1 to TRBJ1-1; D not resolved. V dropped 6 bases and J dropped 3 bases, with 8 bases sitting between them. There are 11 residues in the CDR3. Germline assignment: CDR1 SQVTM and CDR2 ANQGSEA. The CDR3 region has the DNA TGCAGCGTCTACCGTTACACTGAAGCTTTCTTT. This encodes CSVYRYTEAFF.

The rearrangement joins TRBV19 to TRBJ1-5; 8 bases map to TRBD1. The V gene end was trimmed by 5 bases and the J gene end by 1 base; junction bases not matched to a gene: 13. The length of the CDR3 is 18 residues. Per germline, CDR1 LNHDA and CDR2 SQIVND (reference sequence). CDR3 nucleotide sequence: TGTGCCAGTAGTTTTTCGGGTCCCTACAGGGGGAGCAATCAGCCCCAGCATTTT. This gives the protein CASSFSGPYRGSNQPQHF.

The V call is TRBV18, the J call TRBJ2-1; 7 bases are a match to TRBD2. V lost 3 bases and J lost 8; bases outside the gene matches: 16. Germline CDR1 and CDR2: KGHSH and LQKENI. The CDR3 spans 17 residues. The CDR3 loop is CASSPPAWGEGEDEQFF. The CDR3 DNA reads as TGTGCCAGCTCACCCCCCGCTTGGGGGGAGGGCGAGGATGAGCAGTTCTTC.

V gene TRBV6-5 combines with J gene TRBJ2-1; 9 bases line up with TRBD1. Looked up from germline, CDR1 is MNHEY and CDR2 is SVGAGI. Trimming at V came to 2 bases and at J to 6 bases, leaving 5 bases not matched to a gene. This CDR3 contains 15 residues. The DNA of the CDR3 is TGTGCCAGCAGTTACACAGGGGGCGCGGCCAATGAGCAGTTCTTC. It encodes CASSYTGGAANEQFF.

DNA of the CDR3: TGCGCCAGCAGCTTTACGGGGTTATACTCCTACGAGCAGTACTTC. Translation gives CASSFTGLYSYEQYF. The V gene is TRBV5-1, the J gene TRBJ2-7; possibly TRBD2 for D (5 bases). CDR1 and CDR2 from the germline V gene are SGHRS and YFSETQ. Trimming stripped 2 bases from V and 0 bases from J, with 12 bases between. The length of the CDR3 is 15 residues.